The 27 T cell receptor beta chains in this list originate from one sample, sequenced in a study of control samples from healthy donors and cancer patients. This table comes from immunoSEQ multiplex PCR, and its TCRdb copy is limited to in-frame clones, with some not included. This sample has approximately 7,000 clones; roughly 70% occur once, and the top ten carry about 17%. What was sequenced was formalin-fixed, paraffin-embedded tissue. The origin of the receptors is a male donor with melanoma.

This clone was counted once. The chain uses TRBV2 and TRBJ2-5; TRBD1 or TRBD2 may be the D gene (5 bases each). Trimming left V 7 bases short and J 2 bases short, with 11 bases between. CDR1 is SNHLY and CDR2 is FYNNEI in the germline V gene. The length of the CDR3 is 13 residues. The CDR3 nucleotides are TGTGCCAGCATAGGCAGGGAGCAAGAGACCCAGTACTTC. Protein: CASIGREQETQYF.

This CDR3 is CASRQTSSPNQPQHF. CDR3 sequence (DNA): TGTGCCAGTAGGCAAACTTCAAGTCCCAATCAGCCCCAGCATTTT. V usage is TRBV19 and J usage is TRBJ1-5; D gene uncertain. Germline values: CDR1 LNHDA, CDR2 SQIVND (reference sequence). The V and J ends lost 6 bases and 3 bases respectively, with 15 bases between them. This CDR3 comprises 15 residues.

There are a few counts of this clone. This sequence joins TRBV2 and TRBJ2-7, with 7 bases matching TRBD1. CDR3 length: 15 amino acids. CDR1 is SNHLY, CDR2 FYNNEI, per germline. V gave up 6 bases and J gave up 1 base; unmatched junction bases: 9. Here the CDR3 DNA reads TGTGCCAGCAGCTACGACAGGGTGGTGTCCTACGAGCAGTACTTC. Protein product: CASSYDRVVSYEQYF.

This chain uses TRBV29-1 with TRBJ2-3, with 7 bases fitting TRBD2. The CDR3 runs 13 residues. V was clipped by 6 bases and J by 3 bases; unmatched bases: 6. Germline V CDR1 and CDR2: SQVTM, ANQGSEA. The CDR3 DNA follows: TGCAGCGTGGAGGGAGGGGCTACAGATACGCAGTATTTT. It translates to CSVEGGATDTQYF.

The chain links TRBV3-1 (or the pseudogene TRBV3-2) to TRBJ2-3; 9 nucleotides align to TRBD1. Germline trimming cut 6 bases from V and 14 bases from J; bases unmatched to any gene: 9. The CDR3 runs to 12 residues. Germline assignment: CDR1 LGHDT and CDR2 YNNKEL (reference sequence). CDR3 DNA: TGTGCCAGCAGTCTTCCGGGACAGGGAAGGTATTTT. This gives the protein CASSLPGQGRYF.

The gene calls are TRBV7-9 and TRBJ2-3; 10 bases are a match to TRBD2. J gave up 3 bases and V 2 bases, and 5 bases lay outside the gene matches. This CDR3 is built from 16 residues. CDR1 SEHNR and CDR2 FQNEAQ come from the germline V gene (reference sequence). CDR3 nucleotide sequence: TGTGCCAGCAGCTTACAGCGGGGGGGCTTGACAGATACGCAGTATTTT. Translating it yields CASSLQRGGLTDTQYF.

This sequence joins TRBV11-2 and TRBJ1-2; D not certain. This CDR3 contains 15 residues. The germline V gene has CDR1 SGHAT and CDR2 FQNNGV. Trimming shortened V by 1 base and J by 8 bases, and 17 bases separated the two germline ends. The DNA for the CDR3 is TGTGCCAGCAGCTTAGCGACGCTGTACAAGGCGGGCTACACCTTC. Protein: CASSLATLYKAGYTF.

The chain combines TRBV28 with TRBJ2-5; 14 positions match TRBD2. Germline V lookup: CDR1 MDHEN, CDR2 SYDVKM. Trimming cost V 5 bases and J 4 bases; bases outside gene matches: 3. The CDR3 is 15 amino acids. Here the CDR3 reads CASSPTSGGGETQYF. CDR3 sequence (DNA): TGTGCCAGCAGTCCGACTAGCGGGGGGGGAGAGACCCAGTACTTC.

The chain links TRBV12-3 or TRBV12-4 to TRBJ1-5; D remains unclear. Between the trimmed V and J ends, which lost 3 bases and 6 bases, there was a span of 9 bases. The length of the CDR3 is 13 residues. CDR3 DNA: TGTGCCAGCAGTTTCAGAATAGGTCAGCCCCAGCATTTT. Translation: CASSFRIGQPQHF.

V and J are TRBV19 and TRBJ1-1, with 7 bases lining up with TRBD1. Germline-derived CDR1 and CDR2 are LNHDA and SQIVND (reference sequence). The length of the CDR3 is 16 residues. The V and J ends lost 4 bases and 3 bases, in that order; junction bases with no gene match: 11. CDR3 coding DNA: TGTGCCAGTAGTACCGGGACAGAGTGGTTCGACACTGAAGCTTTCTTT. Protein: CASSTGTEWFDTEAFF.

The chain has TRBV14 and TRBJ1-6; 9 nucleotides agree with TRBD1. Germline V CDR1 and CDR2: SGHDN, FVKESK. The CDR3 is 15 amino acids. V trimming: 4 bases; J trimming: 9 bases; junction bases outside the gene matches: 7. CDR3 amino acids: CASSLRGQGGSPLHF. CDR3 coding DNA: TGTGCCAGCAGCCTCCGGGGACAGGGTGGTTCACCCCTCCACTTT.

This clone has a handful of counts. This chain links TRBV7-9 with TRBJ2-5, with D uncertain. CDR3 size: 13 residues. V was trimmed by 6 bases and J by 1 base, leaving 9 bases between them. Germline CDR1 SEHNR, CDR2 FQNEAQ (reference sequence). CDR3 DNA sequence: TGTGCCAGCAGTCTGGCAGTCCAAGAGACCCAGTACTTC. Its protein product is CASSLAVQETQYF.

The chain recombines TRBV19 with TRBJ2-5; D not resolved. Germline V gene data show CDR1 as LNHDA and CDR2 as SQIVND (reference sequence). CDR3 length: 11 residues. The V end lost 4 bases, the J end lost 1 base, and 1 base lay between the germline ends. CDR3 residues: CASSSQETQYF. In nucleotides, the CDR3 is TGTGCCAGTAGTAGCCAAGAGACCCAGTACTTC.

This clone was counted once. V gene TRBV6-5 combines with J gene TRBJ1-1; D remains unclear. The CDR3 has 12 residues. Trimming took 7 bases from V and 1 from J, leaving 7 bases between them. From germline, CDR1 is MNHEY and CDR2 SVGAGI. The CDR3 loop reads CASMVQNTEAFF. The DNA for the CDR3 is TGTGCCAGCATGGTACAGAACACTGAAGCTTTCTTT.

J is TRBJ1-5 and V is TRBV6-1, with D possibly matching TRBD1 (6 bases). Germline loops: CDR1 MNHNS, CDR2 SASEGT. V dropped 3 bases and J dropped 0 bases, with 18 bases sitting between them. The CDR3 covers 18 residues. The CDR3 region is CASSETGTGTTSNQPQHF. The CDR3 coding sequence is TGTGCCAGCAGTGAGACCGGGACCGGGACAACTAGCAATCAGCCCCAGCATTTT.

This CDR3 reads CAISEDSYEQYV. Here the CDR3 DNA reads TGTGCCATCAGTGAGGACAGCTACGAGCAGTACGTC. The chain links TRBV10-3 to TRBJ2-7; weak D call: TRBD1 (5 bases). The germline V gene encodes CDR1 ENHRY and CDR2 SYGVKD. Trimming stripped 2 bases from V and 3 bases from J, with 5 bases between. This CDR3 comprises 12 residues.

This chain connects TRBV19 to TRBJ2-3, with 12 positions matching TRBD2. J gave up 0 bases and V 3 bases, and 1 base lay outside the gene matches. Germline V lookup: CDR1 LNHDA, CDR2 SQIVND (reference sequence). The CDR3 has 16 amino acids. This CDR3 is CASSITSGGSTDTQYF. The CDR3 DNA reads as TGTGCCAGTAGTATTACTAGCGGGGGGAGCACAGATACGCAGTATTTT.

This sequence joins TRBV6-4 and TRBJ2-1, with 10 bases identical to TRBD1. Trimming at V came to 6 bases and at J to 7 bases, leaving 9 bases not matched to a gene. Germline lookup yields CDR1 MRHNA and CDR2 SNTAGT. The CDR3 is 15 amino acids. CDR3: CASRKLPGQGNEQFF. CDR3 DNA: TGTGCCAGCAGAAAACTCCCGGGACAGGGGAATGAGCAGTTCTTC.

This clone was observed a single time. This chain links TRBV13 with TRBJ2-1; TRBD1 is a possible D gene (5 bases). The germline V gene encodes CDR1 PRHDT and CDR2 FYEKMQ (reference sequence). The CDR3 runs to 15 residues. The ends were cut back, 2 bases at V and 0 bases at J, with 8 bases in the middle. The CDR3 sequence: CASSLRQSSYNEQFF. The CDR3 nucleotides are TGTGCCAGCAGCTTAAGACAGAGCTCCTACAATGAGCAGTTCTTC.

CDR3 in amino acids: CASSDIGSGQETQYF. The DNA for the CDR3 is TGTGCCAGCAGTGATATCGGGTCAGGGCAAGAGACCCAGTACTTC. V is TRBV2 and J is TRBJ2-5, with D possibly being TRBD1 (5 bases). CDR3 length: 15 residues. V was clipped by 3 bases and J by 2 bases, with 13 bases between them. The germline V gene has CDR1 SNHLY and CDR2 FYNNEI. Filled out from reference TRBV2 and TRBJ2-5, the complete variable domain reads EPEVTQTPSHQVTQMGQEVILRCVPISNHLYFYWYRQILGQKVEFLVSFYNNEISEKSEIFDDQFSVERPDGSNFTLKIRSTKLEDSAMYFCASSDIGSGQETQYFGPGTRLLVL.

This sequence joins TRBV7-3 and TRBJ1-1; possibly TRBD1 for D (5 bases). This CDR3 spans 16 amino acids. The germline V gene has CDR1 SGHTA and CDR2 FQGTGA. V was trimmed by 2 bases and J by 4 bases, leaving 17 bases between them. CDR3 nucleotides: TGTGCCAGCAGCTTATTTCATACCCCTGGGGGCACTGAAGCTTTCTTT. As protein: CASSLFHTPGGTEAFF. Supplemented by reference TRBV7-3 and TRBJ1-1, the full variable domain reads GAGVSQTPSNKVTEKGKYVELRCDPISGHTALYWYRQSLGQGPEFLIYFQGTGAADDSGLPNDRFFAVRPEGSVSTLKIQRTERGDSAVYLCASSLFHTPGGTEAFFGQGTRLTVV.

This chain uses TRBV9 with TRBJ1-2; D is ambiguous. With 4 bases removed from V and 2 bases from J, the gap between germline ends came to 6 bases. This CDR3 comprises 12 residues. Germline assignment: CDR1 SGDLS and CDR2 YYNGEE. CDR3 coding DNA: TGTGCCAGCAGCCATCCGAACTATGGCTACACCTTC. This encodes CASSHPNYGYTF.

The CDR3 region is CASSLGLAYNEQFF. The CDR3 nucleotides are TGTGCCAGCAGTTTGGGACTAGCTTACAATGAGCAGTTCTTC. V gene TRBV27 combines with J gene TRBJ2-1; the match to TRBD2 covers 9 bases. The CDR3 sequence is 14 residues long. Germline V lookup: CDR1 MNHEY, CDR2 SMNVEV (reference sequence). Unmatched junction bases numbered 1, after V lost 3 bases and J lost 4 bases.

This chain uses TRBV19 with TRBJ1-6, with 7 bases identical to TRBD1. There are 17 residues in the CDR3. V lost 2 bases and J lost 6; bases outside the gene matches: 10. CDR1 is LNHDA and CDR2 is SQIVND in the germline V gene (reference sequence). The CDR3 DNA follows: TGTGCCAGTAGTATACCAACACAGGGGAGGATTAATTCACCCCTCCACTTT. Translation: CASSIPTQGRINSPLHF.

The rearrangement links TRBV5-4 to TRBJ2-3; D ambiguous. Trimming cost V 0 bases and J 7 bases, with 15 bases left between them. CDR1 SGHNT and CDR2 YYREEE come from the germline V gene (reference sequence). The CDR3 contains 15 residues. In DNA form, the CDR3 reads TGTGCCAGCAGCTTGGAAGGGCCTAGATCGAATACGCAGTATTTT. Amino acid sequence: CASSLEGPRSNTQYF.

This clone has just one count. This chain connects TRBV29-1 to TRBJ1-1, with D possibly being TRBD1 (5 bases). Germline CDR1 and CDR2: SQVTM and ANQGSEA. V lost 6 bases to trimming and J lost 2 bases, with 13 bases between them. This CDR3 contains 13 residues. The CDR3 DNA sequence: TGCAGCGTCTACACAGGAACCAACACTGAAGCTTTCTTT. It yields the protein CSVYTGTNTEAFF.

The CDR3 region is CASSLDRGRSEKLFF. The CDR3, as DNA: TGTGCCAGCAGCTTAGACAGGGGGCGAAGTGAAAAACTGTTTTTT. This chain joins TRBV7-2 and TRBJ1-4; 9 bases fit TRBD1. V lost 1 base to trimming and J lost 7 bases; unmatched junction nucleotides: 4. Germline V gene lookup returns CDR1 SGHTA and CDR2 FQGNSA. This CDR3 has 15 residues.